These T cell receptor beta chains were read from a single sample in a study of blood T cell repertoires in COVID-19. The data were produced by immunoSEQ multiplex PCR, yet TCRdb's version contains in-frame clones alone and is incomplete. Here the sample spans 100,000 to 150,000 clones, almost 70% being singletons. The specimen sequenced was peripheral blood. Receptors originate from a woman between 65 and 79 years old with acute or convalescent COVID-19. CDR3s include the opening cysteine and the closing phenylalanine or tryptophan. The order of the fields is V gene, D gene, clone size, J gene, CDR3 DNA, CDR3 protein. A D gene is named only where the DNA matches it firmly. Some rows mark clone size as missing; the rest say once, few, many or name a class of expanded clone.

v_gene: TRBV6-5; d_gene: NA; abundance: NA; j_gene: TRBJ1-5; CDR3nt: TGTGCCAGCAGCCACGGAGAGGGCCAGCCCCAGCATTTT; CDR3aa: CASSHGEGQPQHF
v_gene: TRBV5-4; d_gene: NA; abundance: NA; j_gene: TRBJ1-2; CDR3nt: TGTGCCAGCAGCTCCGATACCCCCGGGAACAACTATGGCTACACCTTC; CDR3aa: CASSSDTPGNNYGYTF
v_gene: TRBV5-5; d_gene: NA; abundance: NA; j_gene: TRBJ2-3; CDR3nt: TGTGCCAGCAGCTTGGGACTGATGTACACAGATACGCAGTATTTT; CDR3aa: CASSLGLMYTDTQYF
v_gene: TRBV28; d_gene: NA; abundance: NA; j_gene: TRBJ2-7; CDR3nt: TGTGCCAGCAGTCCACGAGTAGAGCAGTACTTC; CDR3aa: CASSPRVEQYF
v_gene: TRBV6-4; d_gene: TRBD1; abundance: NA; j_gene: TRBJ1-1; CDR3nt: TGTGCCAGCAGTGAACAGGGGAGGACTGAAGCTTTCTTT; CDR3aa: CASSEQGRTEAFF
v_gene: TRBV19; d_gene: TRBD1; abundance: few; j_gene: TRBJ2-5; CDR3nt: TGTGCCAGTAGTCCCGGGACAGGGCGCCAGACCCAGTACTTC; CDR3aa: CASSPGTGRQTQYF
v_gene: TRBV7-2; d_gene: NA; abundance: NA; j_gene: TRBJ1-5; CDR3nt: TGTGCCAGCAGCCCCGTTGGGGGGGCCGGACAGCCCCAGCATTTT; CDR3aa: CASSPVGGAGQPQHF
v_gene: TRBV5-1; d_gene: TRBD2; abundance: NA; j_gene: TRBJ2-1; CDR3nt: TGCGCCAGCAGCTTGGATCGACTAGCGAGTGAGCAGTTCTTC; CDR3aa: CASSLDRLASEQFF
v_gene: TRBV6-5; d_gene: NA; abundance: once; j_gene: TRBJ2-1; CDR3nt: TGTGCCAGCGAGCGGTCGCCGGAGAGCGAAGAGCAGTTCTTC; CDR3aa: CASERSPESEEQFF
v_gene: TRBV28; d_gene: TRBD1; abundance: few; j_gene: TRBJ1-4; CDR3nt: TGTGCCAGCAGTACCGCCCGACAGGGGGCATTGGAAAAACTGTTTTTT; CDR3aa: CASSTARQGALEKLFF
v_gene: TRBV5-4; d_gene: TRBD1; abundance: once; j_gene: TRBJ2-1; CDR3nt: TGTGCCAGCAGCTTGGGGGACAGAAACAATGAGCAGTTCTTC; CDR3aa: CASSLGDRNNEQFF
v_gene: TRBV19; d_gene: TRBD1; abundance: NA; j_gene: TRBJ1-1; CDR3nt: TGTGCCAGTAGTACGGGACAGCACCTAAACACTGAAGCTTTCTTT; CDR3aa: CASSTGQHLNTEAFF
v_gene: TRBV9; d_gene: NA; abundance: NA; j_gene: TRBJ1-2; CDR3nt: TGTGCCAGCAGCGTAGGATCGGCAGGGGACTATGGCTACACCTTC; CDR3aa: CASSVGSAGDYGYTF
v_gene: TRBV19; d_gene: TRBD1; abundance: once; j_gene: TRBJ1-2; CDR3nt: TGTGCCAGTAGCCTCCCCGGGGACAGGATCTATGGCTACACCTTC; CDR3aa: CASSLPGDRIYGYTF
v_gene: TRBV5-1; d_gene: NA; abundance: NA; j_gene: TRBJ2-1; CDR3nt: TGCGCCAGCAAGCTTGGACAGGAGCAGTTCTTC; CDR3aa: CASKLGQEQFF
v_gene: TRBV5-1; d_gene: TRBD1; abundance: NA; j_gene: TRBJ2-7; CDR3nt: TGCGCCAGCAGCTTGGGAACAGGGGGCCTGAACGAGCAGTACTTC; CDR3aa: CASSLGTGGLNEQYF
v_gene: TRBV2; d_gene: TRBD1; abundance: NA; j_gene: TRBJ1-2; CDR3nt: TGTGCCAGCAAGAGGACAGGGGGTTCTAACTATGGCTACACCTTC; CDR3aa: CASKRTGGSNYGYTF
v_gene: TRBV19; d_gene: NA; abundance: NA; j_gene: TRBJ1-1; CDR3nt: TGTGCCAGTAGTAACCTAAGAGACACTGAAGCTTTCTTT; CDR3aa: CASSNLRDTEAFF
v_gene: TRBV18; d_gene: TRBD1; abundance: NA; j_gene: TRBJ2-7; CDR3nt: TGTGCCAGCTCATCCCGGGACAGGTACTACGAGCAGTACTTC; CDR3aa: CASSSRDRYYEQYF
v_gene: TRBV19; d_gene: TRBD2; abundance: NA; j_gene: TRBJ2-1; CDR3nt: TGTGCCAGTAACCAGGCTAGCGGGAAGAATGAGCAGTTCTTC; CDR3aa: CASNQASGKNEQFF
v_gene: TRBV11-2; d_gene: TRBD2; abundance: NA; j_gene: TRBJ2-2; CDR3nt: TGTGCCAGCAGCCCGCGACTAGCTCCTGGTCCGAACACCGGGGAGCTGTTTTTT; CDR3aa: CASSPRLAPGPNTGELFF
v_gene: TRBV6-1; d_gene: NA; abundance: NA; j_gene: TRBJ1-4; CDR3nt: TGTGCCAGCAGTGAACCAGGGGAGGGTAGTGAAAAACTGTTTTTT; CDR3aa: CASSEPGEGSEKLFF
v_gene: TRBV2; d_gene: NA; abundance: NA; j_gene: TRBJ1-2; CDR3nt: TGTGCCAGCAGTGAAGTCGGCAGGGGTTTAGGCTACACCTTC; CDR3aa: CASSEVGRGLGYTF
v_gene: TRBV27; d_gene: NA; abundance: few; j_gene: TRBJ2-1; CDR3nt: TGTGCCAGCAGTTTAACAGGGAATCCAAGGAATGAGCAGTTCTTC; CDR3aa: CASSLTGNPRNEQFF
v_gene: TRBV12-3/TRBV12-4; d_gene: NA; abundance: NA; j_gene: TRBJ1-2; CDR3nt: TGTGCCAGCAGCCCCTCTAACTATGGCTACACCTTC; CDR3aa: CASSPSNYGYTF
v_gene: TRBV7-2; d_gene: TRBD1; abundance: few; j_gene: TRBJ1-2; CDR3nt: TGTGCCAGCAGGAGAACAGGGGATCACTATGGCTACACCTTC; CDR3aa: CASRRTGDHYGYTF